The 12 T cell receptor beta chains listed next were all sequenced from one sample in a study of CD8+ T cells in alopecia areata. cDNA reverse transcribed from extracted RNA served as the sequencing template. Produced via immunoSEQ multiplex PCR; TCRdb's table is partial and in-frame only. The sample lists some 150,000 clones; about three fifths were seen once. Sequenced: CD8+ T cells sorted from blood. The receptor source for this set is a human donor in good health.

The V gene is TRBV19, the J gene TRBJ1-2; D remains unclear. The CDR3 is 12 amino acids. The ends were cut back, 3 bases at V and 7 bases at J, with 9 bases in the middle. The germline V gene encodes CDR1 LNHDA and CDR2 SQIVND (reference sequence). CDR3 nucleotide sequence: TGTGCCAGTAGTATTATGATCGGTGGCTACACCTTC. Translating gives CASSIMIGGYTF.

V and J are TRBV2 and TRBJ2-3; D is possibly TRBD2 (6 bases). V was pared by 2 bases and J by 2 bases, with 14 bases between. The CDR3 is made up of 16 amino acids. In germline, CDR1 is SNHLY, CDR2 FYNNEI. The CDR3 region is CASSESVTGLTDTQYF. The DNA for the CDR3 is TGTGCCAGCAGTGAAAGTGTGACGGGACTCACAGATACGCAGTATTTT.

This rearrangement joins TRBV30 to TRBJ1-1; 8 positions match TRBD1. V shed 2 bases and J 6 bases; nucleotides not matched to a gene: 11. Germline V gene sequence: CDR1 GTSNPN, CDR2 SVGIG (reference sequence). This CDR3 spans 15 amino acids. The CDR3 DNA reads TGTGCCTGGAGTCCCTGGGACAGGCTCGACGCTGAAGCTTTCTTT. As protein: CAWSPWDRLDAEAFF.

The chain joins TRBV13 to TRBJ2-7; D remains ambiguous. The CDR3 runs 11 residues. In germline, CDR1 is PRHDT, CDR2 FYEKMQ (reference sequence). Trimming shortened V by 4 bases and J by 5 bases, and 6 bases separated the two germline ends. The CDR3 sequence: CASSSGDEQYF. DNA of the CDR3: TGTGCCAGCAGCTCTGGGGACGAGCAGTACTTC.

A note on this clone: The junction shows a germline mismatch at one end, possibly a read error. V and J are TRBV7-8 and TRBJ2-7; 8 bases line up with TRBD2. CDR3 length: 13 amino acids. Germline V gene lookup returns CDR1 SGHVS and CDR2 FQNEAQ. The CDR3 here is CACRAPGGYEQYF. CDR3 sequence (DNA): TGTGCCTGCAGAGCACCGGGAGGGTACGAGCAGTACTTC.

This chain uses TRBV11-2 with TRBJ1-5; 8 bases fit TRBD1. The CDR3 sequence is 14 residues long. V was pared by 6 bases and J by 2 bases, with 3 bases of the junction left unmatched. Germline V gene lookup returns CDR1 SGHAT and CDR2 FQNNGV. The DNA for the CDR3 is TGTGCCAGCAGAACGACAGGGGGCAATCAGCCCCAGCATTTT. Translation: CASRTTGGNQPQHF.

This clone was detected a few times. The chain carries TRBV7-9 and TRBJ2-4; a possible D gene is TRBD2 (6 bases). V was pared by 4 bases and J by 8 bases, with 12 bases between. From germline, CDR1 is SEHNR and CDR2 FQNEAQ (reference sequence). This CDR3 is 13 amino acids long. The CDR3 loop is CASSSRRVDIQYF. The CDR3 DNA follows: TGTGCCAGCAGCTCCCGGAGGGTGGACATTCAGTACTTC.

This clone was observed a single time. The same CDR3 is also encoded by other DNA sequences in this sample. V and J are TRBV6-5 and TRBJ2-5; 10 positions agree with TRBD1. This CDR3 region has 15 residues. In germline, CDR1 is MNHEY, CDR2 SVGAGI. V shed 0 bases and J 4 bases; nucleotides not matched to a gene: 2. The CDR3 DNA reads as TGTGCCAGCAGTTACTCGACAGGGGGCGCAGAGACCCAGTACTTC. It codes for CASSYSTGGAETQYF.

The chain links TRBV2 to TRBJ1-1; D uncertain. The CDR3 runs 12 residues. Germline assignment: CDR1 SNHLY and CDR2 FYNNEI. The V end lost 4 bases, the J end lost 6 bases, and 9 bases lay between the germline ends. In DNA, the CDR3 is TGTGCCAGCAGTGGAAGACAAGCTGAAGCTTTCTTT. This sequence encodes CASSGRQAEAFF.

The chain is built from TRBV7-9 and TRBJ2-5, with a weak D call TRBD1 (5 bases). The V gene lost 1 base and the J gene lost 5 bases, with 11 bases spanning the gap. The CDR3 has 14 amino acids. From germline, CDR1 is SEHNR and CDR2 FQNEAQ (reference sequence). This CDR3 is CASSLEGLRETQYF. The CDR3 region has the DNA TGTGCCAGCAGCTTAGAGGGGCTGCGGGAGACCCAGTACTTC.

The chain uses TRBV4-1 and TRBJ2-3; TRBD1 agrees at 8 bases. The J segment lost 4 bases and the V segment lost 6 bases, leaving 6 bases of the junction unmatched. This CDR3 has 14 residues. CDR1 is MGHRA, CDR2 YSYEKL, per germline. The CDR3 DNA reads TGCGCCAGCAGGCGGACAGGGATGTCAGATACGCAGTATTTT. This sequence encodes CASRRTGMSDTQYF.

A single count supports this clone. V is TRBV5-8 and J is TRBJ1-2; no reliable D call. The V gene lost 3 bases and the J gene lost 4 bases, with 16 bases spanning the gap. Per germline, CDR1 SGHTS and CDR2 YDEGEE. The length of the CDR3 is 15 residues. CDR3 DNA sequence: TGTGCCAGCAGCTCGGACCAGACTGACATCTATGGCTACACCTTC. This gives the protein CASSSDQTDIYGYTF.